The clone carrying this T cell receptor beta chain was observed a few times. Its antigen remains unidentified. At one end, the junction sequence differs from germline, possibly due to a read error. This sample is drawn from a study of blood T cells in healthy people across ages. Overall study: There was about one barcoded beta molecule captured by template switching per two T cells.

Notes on the study in general: Estimates of total diversity, which came from one million sequenced T cells, were considered to be underestimates. Both naive CD4+ cell counts and diversity were greater in long-lived donors than in aged donors.

A second about 7 to 11 cycle PCR used barcoded and J-beta primers. TCRdb re-derived calls from the 5' RACE reads in MiXCR, one entry per CDR3 protein. Of 630,000 or so distinct CDR3 sequences in the sample, approximately 30% were seen once. The CDR3 consists of 16 residues. Germline lookup yields CDR1 SGHVS and CDR2 FQNEAQ. Isolation per sample recovered at least 7 million PBMCs. Sequencing was done on a sample of blood. The source of this sequence is a woman at least 80 years old in good health. This chain joins TRBV7-8 and TRBJ1-2, with no clear D. Written as DNA, the CDR3 is TGTACCAGCAGCTCCTGCGTTGGGAACACCAACTATGGCTACACCTTC. This encodes CTSSSCVGNTNYGYTF.